Each of the 22 T cell receptor beta chains below was sequenced from the same sample in a study of cytomegalovirus exposure and HLA in healthy donors. PCR employed 60 Vbeta and 13 Jbeta primers. Sequencing was performed with immunoSEQ multiplex PCR; in TCRdb, only in-frame clones are kept and a portion is missing. This table has approximately 190,000 clones, approximately 80% appearing once. Input material: PBMCs. The receptors derive from a woman aged 25 to 39 in good health and CMV-seropositive.

The chain carries TRBV6-5 and TRBJ1-6; D gene ambiguous. V gave up 5 bases and J gave up 14 bases, with 16 bases separating them. The germline V gene encodes CDR1 MNHEY and CDR2 SVGAGI. The length of the CDR3 is 13 residues. The CDR3 loop is CASSETLNLALHF. CDR3 sequence (DNA): TGTGCCAGCAGTGAAACTCTGAACCTAGCCCTCCACTTT.

J is TRBJ1-5 and V is TRBV19; no reliable D call. Germline V CDR1 and CDR2: LNHDA, SQIVND (reference sequence). Trimming shortened V by 10 bases and J by 5 bases, and 9 bases separated the two germline ends. The CDR3 length is 11 residues. The CDR3 here is CATGTYQPQHF. The CDR3 DNA follows: TGTGCCACGGGAACCTATCAGCCCCAGCATTTT.

The chain has TRBV9 and TRBJ2-3; D not certain. The V gene lost 0 bases and the J gene lost 6 bases, with 11 bases spanning the gap. Germline V gives CDR1 SGDLS, CDR2 YYNGEE. CDR3 length: 14 residues. In nucleotides, the CDR3 is TGTGCCAGCAGCGTAGGACCCGAGGAGGATACGCAGTATTTT. This sequence encodes CASSVGPEEDTQYF.

This chain connects TRBV5-1 to TRBJ1-3, with D perhaps matching TRBD1 (5 bases). The V gene's germline CDR1 is SGHRS and CDR2 YFSETQ. V gave up 4 bases and J gave up 2 bases, with 13 bases separating them. The CDR3 is 15 amino acids. CDR3 DNA sequence: TGCGCCAGCAGCCCAATGGGGGGAACTGGAAACACCATATATTTT. Protein: CASSPMGGTGNTIYF.

The chain links TRBV10-1 to TRBJ2-3, with D possibly TRBD1 on 5 matching bases. This CDR3 has 15 residues. The V gene lost 0 bases and the J gene lost 3 bases, with 10 bases spanning the gap. CDR1 is WNHNN and CDR2 is SYGVQD in the germline V gene (reference sequence). For the CDR3, the DNA is TGCGCCAGCAGTGAGTCGGGGCTAGTTACAGATACGCAGTATTTT. It codes for CASSESGLVTDTQYF.

Notes on this clone: The junction and the germline gene differ at one end; a read error may be behind it. The gene calls are TRBV7-9 and TRBJ1-4; D unresolved. CDR3 length: 14 amino acids. Germline assignment: CDR1 SEHNR and CDR2 FQNEAQ (reference sequence). In nucleotides, the CDR3 is TGTTCCAGCAGCTTAGGAGCAACTAATGAAAAACTGTTTTTT. This sequence encodes CSSSLGATNEKLFF.

As regards this clone: Other DNA variants within this sample encode the same CDR3. V is TRBV28 and J is TRBJ2-1; 10 nucleotides line up with TRBD2. This CDR3 spans 14 amino acids. Germline CDR1 and CDR2: MDHEN and SYDVKM. V lost 2 bases, J lost 6 bases, and 1 base stayed unmatched. Here the CDR3 DNA reads TGTGCCAGCAGTTTACTAGCGGGAGCCAATGAGCAGTTCTTC. This translates into CASSLLAGANEQFF.

This chain connects TRBV19 to TRBJ1-1, with D possibly matching TRBD1 (5 bases). V was pared by 6 bases and J by 3 bases, with 17 bases between. The CDR3 length is 15 residues. The V gene's germline CDR1 is LNHDA and CDR2 SQIVND (reference sequence). In DNA, the CDR3 is TGTGCCAGTAGCCAACCTTCCCGGGGGGACACTGAAGCTTTCTTT. This encodes CASSQPSRGDTEAFF.

V is TRBV6-5 and J is TRBJ2-7; D may be TRBD1 (6 bases). This CDR3 spans 13 amino acids. Trimming left V 2 bases short and J 4 bases short, with 9 bases between. Germline values: CDR1 MNHEY, CDR2 SVGAGI. CDR3 DNA: TGTGCCAGCAGTTACGTGGGGGCGTACGAGCAGTACTTC. It yields the protein CASSYVGAYEQYF.

This rearrangement joins TRBV5-1 to TRBJ2-3, with TRBD1 matching over 11 bases. This CDR3 is built from 16 residues. V lost 4 bases and J lost 5; bases outside the gene matches: 9. Germline CDR1 is SGHRS and CDR2 is YFSETQ. The CDR3, as DNA: TGCGCCAGCAGCCCCCGGACAGGGGGCAATGTAGATACGCAGTATTTT. As protein: CASSPRTGGNVDTQYF. Based on the CDR3 plus reference TRBV5-1 and TRBJ2-3, the full variable domain is KAGVTQTPRYLIKTRGQQVTLSCSPISGHRSVSWYQQTPGQGLQFLFEYFSETQRNKGNFPGRFSGRQFSNSRSEMNVSTLELGDSALYLCASSPRTGGNVDTQYFGPGTRLTVL.

This rearrangement joins TRBV10-3 to TRBJ1-2; D not resolved. Trimming removed 3 bases from V and 8 bases from J, with 13 bases in between. CDR1 is ENHRY, CDR2 SYGVKD, per germline. The length of the CDR3 is 13 residues. For the CDR3, the DNA is TGTGCCATCAGTGACCCGAATGGGCGCGGCTACACCTTC. This gives the protein CAISDPNGRGYTF.

The chain recombines TRBV28 with TRBJ2-1, with D possibly TRBD1 on 6 matching bases. Germline V gives CDR1 MDHEN, CDR2 SYDVKM. The germline V and J ends were trimmed by 3 bases and 4 bases, with 22 bases remaining between them. The CDR3 length is 18 residues. In DNA, the CDR3 is TGTGCCAGCAGTTTCCCTACGTCTGGGAGCCAGGGGTACAATGAGCAGTTCTTC. Translation: CASSFPTSGSQGYNEQFF.

The V call is TRBV2, the J call TRBJ2-2; 8 positions agree with TRBD2. Germline CDR1 and CDR2: SNHLY and FYNNEI. This CDR3 contains 15 residues. V lost 3 bases, J lost 7 bases, and 7 bases stayed unmatched. The CDR3 bases are TGTGCCAGCAGTGAGAAAGCGGGAGAAGGCGGGGAGCTGTTTTTT. This codes for CASSEKAGEGGELFF.

The chain carries TRBV7-8 and TRBJ2-1, with D possibly TRBD2 on 6 matching bases. This CDR3 has 16 amino acids. V lost 0 bases to trimming and J lost 5 bases, with 14 bases between them. Germline CDR1 is SGHVS and CDR2 is FQNEAQ. Here the CDR3 reads CASSLARVGGNNEQFF. CDR3 coding DNA: TGTGCCAGCAGCTTAGCTAGGGTTGGGGGGAACAATGAGCAGTTCTTC.

This rearrangement joins TRBV5-1 to TRBJ2-5; 12 positions agree with TRBD2. The CDR3 has 16 amino acids. The germline gives CDR1 SGHRS, CDR2 YFSETQ. Germline trimming cut 4 bases from V and 7 bases from J; bases unmatched to any gene: 11. DNA of the CDR3: TGCGCCAGCAGCCGCCGGACTAGCGGGGAGGGGGGGACCCAGTACTTC. This codes for CASSRRTSGEGGTQYF.

CDR3 sequence (DNA): TGTGCCAGCAGTCTTCTAGCGGTGGATGATACGCAGTATTTT. The encoded protein is CASSLLAVDDTQYF. The V gene is TRBV27, the J gene TRBJ2-3; 7 bases map to TRBD2. CDR1 is MNHEY and CDR2 is SMNVEV in the germline V gene (reference sequence). Germline trimming cut 5 bases from V and 6 bases from J; bases unmatched to any gene: 8. This CDR3 comprises 14 residues.

The rearrangement links TRBV6-1 to TRBJ2-7; 7 nucleotides line up with TRBD2. V lost 2 bases to trimming and J lost 4 bases; unmatched junction nucleotides: 8. The CDR3 runs to 15 residues. The germline CDR1 and CDR2 sequences are MNHNS and SASEGT. This CDR3 is CASSEQGLGYYEQYF. The CDR3 DNA is TGTGCCAGCAGTGAACAAGGACTAGGCTATTACGAGCAGTACTTC.

The chain carries TRBV4-3 and TRBJ1-5, with D perhaps matching TRBD1 (6 bases). V was trimmed by 1 base and J by 6 bases, leaving 16 bases between them. The CDR3 loop spans 16 amino acids. The germline V gene has CDR1 LGHNA and CDR2 YSLEER. CDR3 amino acids: CASSQVLGGAGQPQHF. DNA of the CDR3: TGCGCCAGCAGCCAAGTCCTGGGGGGGGCAGGTCAGCCCCAGCATTTT.

This sequence joins TRBV5-1 and TRBJ2-2; 8 bases map to TRBD1. The CDR3 has 15 residues. Germline lookup yields CDR1 SGHRS and CDR2 YFSETQ. The ends lost 4 bases at V and 5 bases at J; junction bases unmatched: 7. Written as DNA, the CDR3 is TGCGCCAGCAGCCCGACACAGGGGGGTACCGGGGAGCTGTTTTTT. Translation: CASSPTQGGTGELFF.

This chain joins TRBV10-3 and TRBJ2-7; the match to TRBD2 covers 14 bases. The V gene end was trimmed by 6 bases and the J gene end by 3 bases; junction bases not matched to a gene: 1. The length of the CDR3 is 14 residues. CDR1 is ENHRY and CDR2 is SYGVKD in the germline V gene. The CDR3 sequence: CAISGTSGSYEQYF. In DNA form, the CDR3 reads TGTGCCATCAGCGGGACTAGCGGGAGCTACGAGCAGTACTTC.

The V call is TRBV7-9, the J call TRBJ2-7, with D perhaps TRBD2 (6 bases). The CDR3 runs 12 residues. Trimming removed 3 bases at V and 5 bases at J, with 8 bases between. The germline CDR1 and CDR2 sequences are SEHNR and FQNEAQ (reference sequence). The CDR3 coding sequence is TGTGCCAGCAGCTTTAGCGGTCACGAGCAGTACTTC. Residues: CASSFSGHEQYF.

The chain carries TRBV7-6 and TRBJ1-1; 8 bases match TRBD1. This CDR3 region has 14 residues. V lost 5 bases and J lost 4; bases outside the gene matches: 6. Germline V gene sequence: CDR1 SGHVS, CDR2 FNYEAQ. The CDR3 region has the DNA TGTGCCAGCAGCCTTGGGCAGGGGGCCACTGAAGCTTTCTTT. Encoded protein: CASSLGQGATEAFF. Combining the CDR3 with reference TRBV7-6 and TRBJ1-1 gives the whole variable domain GAGVSQSPRYKVTKRGQDVALRCDPISGHVSLYWYRQALGQGPEFLTYFNYEAQQDKSGLPNDRFSAERPEGSISTLTIQRTEQRDSAMYRCASSLGQGATEAFFGQGTRLTVV.